The rows below give T cell receptor beta chains drawn from one sample of a study of T cells in Graves' hyperthyroidism and ophthalmopathy. TCRdb ran MiXCR on the multiplex PCR reads and lists one entry per CDR3 protein. Counted here are more than 450,000 distinct CDR3 sequences, about 20% occurring once; the ten biggest clones make up about half. The sample consisted of blood. The source is a man aged 35-49 years with Graves' ophthalmopathy. The CDR3 runs from the conserved cysteine through the conserved F or W. The D gene is left open where the match is weak. Size is stated for part of the rows, as once, few or many counts, or as a class when the clone is expanded.

V	J	size	D	CDR3	DNA
TRBV6-1	TRBJ2-1	many	.	CASSTQGGGYEQFF	TGTGCCAGCAGCACCCAGGGGGGGGGCTATGAGCAGTTCTTC
TRBV18	TRBJ1-5	few	.	CASSLLPGADSNQPQHF	TGTGCCAGCTCACTACTTCCGGGGGCGGATAGCAATCAGCCCCAGCATTTT
TRBV15	TRBJ2-7	.	TRBD2	CATSRDVSGEGQYF	TGTGCCACCAGCAGAGATGTGTCTGGGGAGGGGCAGTACTTC
TRBV19	TRBJ2-2	.	.	CASSFQGQGTGELFF	TGTGCCAGTAGTTTTCAGGGGCAGGGCACCGGGGAGCTGTTTTTT
TRBV27	TRBJ2-1	many	.	CASSSNSYNEQFF	TGTGCCAGCAGTAGCAACTCTTACAATGAGCAGTTCTTC
TRBV5-1	TRBJ2-3	few	.	CASSLGGWTRSTDTQYF	TGCGCCAGCAGCTTGGGAGGGTGGACCCGGAGCACAGATACGCAGTATTTT
TRBV12-3/TRBV12-4	TRBJ1-2	few	TRBD1	CASSLRQGTYGYTF	TGTGCCAGCAGTCTTCGACAGGGCACCTATGGCTACACCTTC
TRBV19	TRBJ1-1	many	.	CASSIDTANTEAFF	TGTGCCAGTAGTATAGATACAGCAAACACTGAAGCTTTCTTT
TRBV7-2	TRBJ1-5	many	.	CASSYQAFSNQPQHF	TGTGCCAGCAGCTACCAGGCTTTTAGCAATCAGCCCCAGCATTTT
TRBV5-1	TRBJ2-5	many	.	CASSLGRGLQETQYF	TGCGCCAGCAGCTTGGGGAGGGGACTCCAAGAGACCCAGTACTTC
TRBV2	TRBJ2-1	many	.	CASSDVGRPTEQFF	TGTGCCAGCAGTGATGTGGGCCGCCCCACTGAGCAGTTCTTC
TRBV20-1	TRBJ2-1	.	.	CSARALGLGSDNEQFF	TGCAGTGCTAGAGCCCTGGGACTTGGATCGGACAATGAGCAGTTCTTC
TRBV20-1	TRBJ1-1	.	TRBD1	CSARGITGGGTEAFF	TGCAGTGCTAGAGGGATTACAGGGGGCGGGACTGAAGCTTTCTTT
TRBV18	TRBJ1-2	.	.	CASSTKRGINYGYTF	TGTGCCAGCTCCACCAAGCGGGGGATCAACTATGGCTACACCTTC
TRBV7-2	TRBJ2-3	few	TRBD1	CATRTGAFTDTQYF	TGTGCCACCCGGACAGGGGCCTTCACAGATACGCAGTATTTT
TRBV7-8	TRBJ1-2	few	.	CASSLAPAPGSYGYTF	TGTGCCAGCAGCTTAGCCCCAGCGCCCGGGAGCTATGGCTACACCTTC
TRBV7-3	TRBJ2-5	many	TRBD2	CASSSRTSGARETQYF	TGTGCCAGCAGCTCCCGGACTAGCGGGGCTCGCGAGACCCAGTACTTC
TRBV7-8	TRBJ1-1	many	.	CASSPWDDYMNTEAFF	TGTGCCAGCAGCCCTTGGGACGACTACATGAACACTGAAGCTTTCTTT
TRBV20-1	TRBJ2-5	.	.	CSATGVSQETQYF	TGCAGTGCTACCGGAGTGTCCCAAGAGACCCAGTACTTC
TRBV10-1	TRBJ2-1	.	TRBD2	CASSEGGLAGNEQFF	TGCGCCAGCAGTGAAGGGGGACTAGCGGGGAATGAGCAGTTCTTC
TRBV20-1	TRBJ2-2	few	TRBD1	CSAPSVHAQGAGGELFF	TGCAGTGCTCCATCAGTACACGCTCAGGGGGCGGGCGGGGAGCTGTTTTTT
TRBV20-1	TRBJ1-2	many	TRBD1	CSALHREWDRGRTTYGYTF	TGCAGTGCTCTCCACCGGGAGTGGGACAGGGGCCGTACGACCTATGGCTACACCTTC
TRBV20-1	TRBJ2-5	.	.	CSARDVRGSQETQYF	TGCAGTGCTAGAGATGTGAGGGGGTCACAAGAGACCCAGTACTTC
TRBV19	TRBJ2-3	.	.	CASSYGNIRTDTQYF	TGTGCCAGTAGTTACGGTAACATCCGCACAGATACGCAGTATTTT
TRBV20-1	TRBJ2-7	many	TRBD1	CSASLTDRGQNEQYF	TGCAGTGCTTCATTAACCGACAGGGGACAAAATGAGCAGTACTTC
TRBV7-2	TRBJ2-2	few	.	CASSLARGPGELFF	TGTGCCAGCAGCTTAGCGCGGGGCCCCGGGGAGCTGTTTTTT
TRBV28	TRBJ2-1	many	TRBD1	CASSLLLRTGRNEQFF	TGTGCCAGCAGTTTACTGCTCCGGACAGGGCGGAATGAGCAGTTCTTC
TRBV7-3	TRBJ2-3	.	.	CASSLRGLADTQYF	TGTGCCAGCAGCTTGAGGGGACTCGCAGATACGCAGTATTTT
TRBV6-1	TRBJ1-4	many	.	CASSERPVGNEKLFF	TGTGCCAGCAGTGAAAGGCCAGTGGGCAATGAAAAACTGTTTTTT
TRBV6-1	TRBJ2-1	many	.	CASSEVWLTTEQFF	TGTGCCAGCAGTGAAGTGTGGTTAACTACAGAGCAGTTCTTC
TRBV20-1	TRBJ2-7	few	.	CSARSRAPYEQYF	TGCAGTGCTAGATCAAGGGCACCCTACGAGCAGTACTTC
TRBV7-2	TRBJ2-7	.	TRBD2	CASSWTSFSSEQYF	TGTGCCAGCAGCTGGACTAGTTTTTCTAGCGAGCAGTACTTC
TRBV11-1	TRBJ2-3	few	TRBD2	CASSLGSRGLDPYF	TGTGCCAGCAGCTTAGGTTCTCGGGGACTAGATCCGTATTTT
TRBV6-1	TRBJ1-2	.	.	CASSEVEGPYGYTF	TGTGCCAGCAGTGAAGTAGAGGGGCCCTATGGCTACACCTTC
TRBV19	TRBJ1-2	.	.	CASSYSDGRYGYTF	TGTGCCAGTAGTTACTCGGACGGTCGCTATGGCTACACCTTC
TRBV20-1	TRBJ2-3	many	.	CSALTGWTDTQYF	TGCAGTGCTTTGACAGGATGGACAGATACGCAGTATTTT
TRBV5-1	TRBJ2-5	few	TRBD1	CASSPQQGVWWETQYF	TGCGCCAGCAGCCCTCAACAGGGGGTATGGTGGGAGACCCAGTACTTC
TRBV20-1	TRBJ1-3	few	.	CSAYARGASGNTIYF	TGCAGTGCATACGCGAGGGGTGCTTCTGGAAACACCATATATTTT
TRBV6-2/TRBV6-3	TRBJ2-7	many	.	CASSYSSAGRYYEQYF	TGTGCCAGCAGTTACTCAAGTGCGGGGCGATACTACGAGCAGTACTTC